Shown below are 9 T cell receptor beta chains from a single sample sequenced in a study of T cells in localized non-small cell lung cancer. Method: immunoSEQ multiplex PCR; TCRdb's copy keeps in-frame clones and lacks some. The repertoire has tens of thousands of clones, about 88% of them found once; the top ten carry about 14%. This specimen consisted of peripheral blood, obtained before any cancer treatment. These receptors all stem from a male donor older than 55 with stage I lung adenocarcinoma.

This clone was seen once. The chain combines TRBV6-5 with TRBJ2-2; 11 positions match TRBD2. The germline V gene encodes CDR1 MNHEY and CDR2 SVGAGI. The CDR3 runs 15 residues. V shed 7 bases and J 3 bases; nucleotides not matched to a gene: 4. CDR3 in DNA: TGTGCCAGCATTCAACTAGCGGGAGACACCGGGGAGCTGTTTTTT. Its protein product is CASIQLAGDTGELFF.

The genes are TRBV28 and TRBJ1-4, with D possibly matching TRBD1 (6 bases). The CDR3 consists of 14 residues. Germline CDR1 MDHEN, CDR2 SYDVKM. The V and J ends lost 6 bases and 8 bases respectively, with 16 bases between them. The CDR3 loop is CASSLIGTQEKLFF. Here the CDR3 DNA reads TGTGCCAGCAGCCTCATCGGGACACAGGAAAAACTGTTTTTT.

V and J are TRBV7-2 and TRBJ1-5; D may be TRBD1 (5 bases). CDR3 length: 15 residues. The germline V gene encodes CDR1 SGHTA and CDR2 FQGNSA. V shed 2 bases and J shed 5 bases, with 13 bases lying between them. The CDR3 loop is CASSLKSSGDQPQHF. The CDR3 bases are TGTGCCAGCAGCTTAAAATCCTCGGGGGATCAGCCCCAGCATTTT.

The V and J genes are TRBV2 and TRBJ2-3; the D is unclear. There are 13 residues in the CDR3. CDR1 is SNHLY, CDR2 FYNNEI, per germline. Trimming took 4 bases from V and 4 from J, leaving 9 bases between them. CDR3 DNA sequence: TGTGCCAGCAGTGGCGAGGTGGCAGATACGCAGTATTTT. This translates into CASSGEVADTQYF.

The rearrangement uses TRBV11-1 and TRBJ2-1; no clear D gene. The germline V and J ends were trimmed by 11 bases and 0 bases, with 11 bases remaining between them. CDR3 length: 13 amino acids. CDR1 and CDR2 from the germline V gene are SGHAT and FQDESV (reference sequence). The DNA of the CDR3 is TGTGCCTCGCGACTTAGCTCCTACAATGAGCAGTTCTTC. This encodes CASRLSSYNEQFF.

This chain links TRBV29-1 with TRBJ2-5, with a weak D call TRBD2 (5 bases). Germline V gene lookup returns CDR1 SQVTM and CDR2 ANQGSEA. V was pared by 4 bases and J by 1 base, with 7 bases between. The CDR3 is 12 residues long. Written as DNA, the CDR3 is TGCAGCGTTGCGGACTTCCAAGAGACCCAGTACTTC. Translated, it gives CSVADFQETQYF.

V and J are TRBV5-6 and TRBJ2-6; D remains ambiguous. Germline V gene sequence: CDR1 SGHDT, CDR2 YYEEEE. The germline V and J ends were trimmed by 3 bases and 0 bases, with 10 bases remaining between them. This CDR3 spans 16 amino acids. CDR3 in amino acids: CASSSPGISGANVLTF. The CDR3 DNA reads as TGTGCCAGCAGCTCTCCGGGTATCTCTGGGGCCAACGTCCTGACTTTC.

The rearrangement links TRBV6-6 to TRBJ2-3, with D unresolved. Per the germline V gene, CDR1 is MNHNY and CDR2 is SVGAGI (reference sequence). The CDR3 consists of 14 residues. Between the trimmed V and J ends, which lost 4 bases and 2 bases, there was a span of 10 bases. Here the CDR3 reads CASSSTQNTDTQYF. The CDR3 nucleotides read TGTGCCAGCAGTTCGACCCAGAACACAGATACGCAGTATTTT.

This clone came up a few times. The chain is built from TRBV9 and TRBJ2-3; 8 positions match TRBD2. Germline assignment: CDR1 SGDLS and CDR2 YYNGEE. The CDR3 is 16 residues long. The ends lost 3 bases at V and 1 base at J; junction bases unmatched: 7. The CDR3 bases are TGTGCCAGCAGCGCCCTCGGGGGGGGAGGCACAGATACGCAGTATTTT. This translates into CASSALGGGGTDTQYF.